Below, one T cell receptor (beta chain) is given with its context. Germline V lookup: CDR1 SEHNR, CDR2 FQNEAQ (reference sequence). This CDR3 comprises 14 residues. Germline trimming cut 1 base from V and 7 bases from J; bases unmatched to any gene: 2. This record comes from a study of T cell changes during pregnancy in multiple sclerosis. The data were produced by immunoSEQ multiplex PCR, yet TCRdb's version contains in-frame clones alone and is incomplete. The top ten clones hold roughly 6.2% of a sample with 90,000 to 150,000 clones, 85% to 95% of them seen once. Sequences were derived from peripheral blood, sampled before pregnancy. The source is a female donor with multiple sclerosis, enrolled in a pregnancy study. This chain connects TRBV7-9 to TRBJ1-4; 8 bases match TRBD1. CDR3 sequence reads: CASSLGQGAEKLFF. The CDR3 nucleotides read TGTGCCAGCAGCTTAGGGCAGGGGGCTGAAAAACTGTTTTTT.